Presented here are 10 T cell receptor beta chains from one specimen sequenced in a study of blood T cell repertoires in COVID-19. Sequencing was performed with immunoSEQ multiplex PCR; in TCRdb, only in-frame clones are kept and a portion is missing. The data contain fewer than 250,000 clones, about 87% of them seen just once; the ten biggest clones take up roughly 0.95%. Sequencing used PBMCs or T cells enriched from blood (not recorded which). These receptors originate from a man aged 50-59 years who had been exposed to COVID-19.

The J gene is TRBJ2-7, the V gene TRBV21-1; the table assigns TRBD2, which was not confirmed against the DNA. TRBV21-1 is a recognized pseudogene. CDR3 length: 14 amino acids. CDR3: CASSKGEGSYEQYF. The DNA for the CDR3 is TGTGCCAGCAGCAAAGGGGAGGGCTCCTACGAGCAGTACTTC.

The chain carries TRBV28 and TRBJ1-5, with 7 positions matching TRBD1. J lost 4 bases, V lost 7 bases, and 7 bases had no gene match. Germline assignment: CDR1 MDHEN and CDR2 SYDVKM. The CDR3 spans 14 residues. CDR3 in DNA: TGTGCCAGCATACCGGGACAGCTAAATCAGCCCCAGCATTTT. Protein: CASIPGQLNQPQHF.

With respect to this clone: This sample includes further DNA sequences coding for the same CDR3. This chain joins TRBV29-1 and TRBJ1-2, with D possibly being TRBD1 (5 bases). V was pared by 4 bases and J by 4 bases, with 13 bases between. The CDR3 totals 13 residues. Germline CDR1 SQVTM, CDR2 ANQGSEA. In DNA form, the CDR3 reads TGCAGCGTTGGCGGAGGGGCTGGCTATGGCTACACCTTC. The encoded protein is CSVGGGAGYGYTF.

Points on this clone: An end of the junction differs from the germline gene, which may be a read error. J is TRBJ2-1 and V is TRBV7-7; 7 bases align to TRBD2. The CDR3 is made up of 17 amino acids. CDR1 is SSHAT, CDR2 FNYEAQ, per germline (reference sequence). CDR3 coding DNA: TGTGCTAGCAGCCCCCTAGGTATGGAGCGGGGAGGCGATGAGCAGTTCTTC. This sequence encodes CASSPLGMERGGDEQFF.

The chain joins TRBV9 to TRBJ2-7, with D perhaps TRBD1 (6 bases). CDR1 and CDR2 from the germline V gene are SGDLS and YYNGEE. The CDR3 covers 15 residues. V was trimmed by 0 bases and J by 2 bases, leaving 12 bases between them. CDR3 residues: CASSVAHSGAYEQYF. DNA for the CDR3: TGTGCCAGCAGCGTAGCCCACTCAGGGGCCTACGAGCAGTACTTC.

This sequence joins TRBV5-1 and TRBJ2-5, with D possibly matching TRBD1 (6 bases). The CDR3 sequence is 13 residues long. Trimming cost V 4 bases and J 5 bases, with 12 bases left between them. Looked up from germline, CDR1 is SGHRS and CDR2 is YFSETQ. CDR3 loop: CASSPSGDETQYF. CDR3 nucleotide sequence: TGCGCCAGCAGCCCCTCAGGGGACGAGACCCAGTACTTC.

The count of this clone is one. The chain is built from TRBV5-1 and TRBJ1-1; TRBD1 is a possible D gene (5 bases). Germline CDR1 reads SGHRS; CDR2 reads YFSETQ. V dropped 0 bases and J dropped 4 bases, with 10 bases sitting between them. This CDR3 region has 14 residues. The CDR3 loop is CASSLVGAGTEAFF. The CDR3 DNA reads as TGCGCCAGCAGCTTGGTAGGGGCAGGCACTGAAGCTTTCTTT.

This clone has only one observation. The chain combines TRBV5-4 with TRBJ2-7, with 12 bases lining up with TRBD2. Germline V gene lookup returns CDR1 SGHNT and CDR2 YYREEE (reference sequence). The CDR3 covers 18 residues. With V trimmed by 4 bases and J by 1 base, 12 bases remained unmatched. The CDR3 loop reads CASSTGTSGSWRSYEQYV. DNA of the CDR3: TGTGCCAGCAGCACCGGGACTAGCGGGTCTTGGAGGTCCTACGAGCAGTACGTC.

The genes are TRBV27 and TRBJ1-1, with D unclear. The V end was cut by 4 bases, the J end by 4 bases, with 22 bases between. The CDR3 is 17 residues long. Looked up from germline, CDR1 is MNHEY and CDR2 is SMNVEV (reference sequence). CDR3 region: CASSSRRRLGRGTEAFF. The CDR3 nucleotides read TGTGCCAGCAGTTCCCGCCGGAGACTCGGGCGGGGCACTGAAGCTTTCTTT.

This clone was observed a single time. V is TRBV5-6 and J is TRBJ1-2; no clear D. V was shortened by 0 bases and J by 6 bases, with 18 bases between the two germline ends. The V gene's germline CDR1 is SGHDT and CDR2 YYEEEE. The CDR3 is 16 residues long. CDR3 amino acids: CASSLGNTGGSNGYTF. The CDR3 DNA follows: TGTGCCAGCAGCTTGGGCAACACGGGAGGTTCCAATGGCTACACCTTC.